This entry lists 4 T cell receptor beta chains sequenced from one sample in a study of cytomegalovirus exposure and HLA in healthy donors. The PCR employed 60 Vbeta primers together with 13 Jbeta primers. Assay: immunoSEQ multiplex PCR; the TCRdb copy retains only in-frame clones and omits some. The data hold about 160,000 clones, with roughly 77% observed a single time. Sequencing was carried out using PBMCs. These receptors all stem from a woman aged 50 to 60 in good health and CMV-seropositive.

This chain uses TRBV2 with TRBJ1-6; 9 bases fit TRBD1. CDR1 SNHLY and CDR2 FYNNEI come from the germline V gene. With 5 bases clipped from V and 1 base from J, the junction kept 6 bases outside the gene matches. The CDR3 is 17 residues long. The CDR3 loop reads CASSQGTGWSYNSPLHF. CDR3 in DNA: TGTGCCAGCAGTCAGGGGACAGGGTGGTCCTATAATTCACCCCTCCACTTT.

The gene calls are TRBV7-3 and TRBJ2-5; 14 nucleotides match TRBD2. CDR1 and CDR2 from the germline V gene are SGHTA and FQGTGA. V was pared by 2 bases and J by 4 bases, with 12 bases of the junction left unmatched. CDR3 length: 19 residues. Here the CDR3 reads CASSLVGPGTSGSRETQYF. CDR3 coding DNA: TGTGCCAGCAGCTTAGTAGGCCCCGGGACTAGCGGGAGTAGAGAGACCCAGTACTTC.

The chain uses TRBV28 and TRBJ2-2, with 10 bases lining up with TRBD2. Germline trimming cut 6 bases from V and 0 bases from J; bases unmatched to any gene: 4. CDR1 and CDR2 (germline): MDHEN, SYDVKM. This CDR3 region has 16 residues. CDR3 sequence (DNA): TGTGCCAGCAGACTAGCGGGGTTCGCGAACACCGGGGAGCTGTTTTTT. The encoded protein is CASRLAGFANTGELFF.

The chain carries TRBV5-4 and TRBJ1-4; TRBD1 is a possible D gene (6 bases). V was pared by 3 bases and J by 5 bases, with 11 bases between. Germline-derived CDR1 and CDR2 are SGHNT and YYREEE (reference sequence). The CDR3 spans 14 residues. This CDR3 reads CASSSTGLNEKLFF. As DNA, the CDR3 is TGTGCCAGCAGCTCGACAGGCTTAAATGAAAAACTGTTTTTT. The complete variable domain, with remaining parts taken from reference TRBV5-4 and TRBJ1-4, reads ETGVTQSPTHLIKTRGQQVTLRCSSQSGHNTVSWYQQALGQGPQFIFQYYREEENGRGNFPPRFSGLQFPNYSSELNVNALELDDSALYLCASSSTGLNEKLFFGSGTQLSVL.